This T cell receptor beta chain was sequenced for a study of blood T cell repertoires in COVID-19 (TCRdb year 2020). A note on the overall study: Collaborator samples came from the United States, Italy and Spain and covered acute and convalescent phases of COVID-19. The material from the prospective study consisted of cDNA or gDNA derived from T cells, B-cell-depleted T cells, or PBMCs. Deeply sampled blood TCRbeta repertoires from subjects exposed to, actively infected with, or recovered from COVID-19 were included in the dataset. The repertoires were made available in a free public database intended to serve as a resource for research on the immune response to SARS-CoV-2. The samples were drawn from the first 160 participants of the ongoing ImmuneRACE study and from 1,254 subjects provided by 6 global collaborators. Nearly every sample came with metadata listing a de-identified subject ID, COVID-19 status, age in years and sex. Where available, HLA class I and class II types were obtained from metadata supplied by the sample provider rather than from assay-based typing.

What the research found in general, with its limitations: How much clinical and demographic metadata was included differed by source and by participant, and the metadata was provided uncurated.

TCRbeta CDR3 regions were amplified from genomic DNA using the immunoSEQ Assay, a bias-controlled multiplex PCR. Processing in the source paper ran as follows. Within the assay, amplification of reference gene primers was used to estimate how many nucleated cells each sample contained. To quantify the absolute abundance of each unique TCRbeta CDR3 rearrangement, sequence reads were collapsed and filtered. Productive Simpson clonality was computed per sample as the square root of Simpson's diversity index over productive rearrangements. TCRdb obtained this table from immuneACCESS and retained in-frame rearrangements with V and J assigned. These tables miss some clones; where compared with another copy, unresolved V genes account for less than half of the shortfall, and the remainder is unexplained. V and J calls and clone size come straight from that table; D and trimming were deduced from the DNA. This sample comprises under 300,000 clones, more than 85% of them detected only once. 5.5% to 7.5% of the sample comes from the top ten.

CDR1 SGHVS and CDR2 FNYEAQ were looked up in the germline V gene. For this chain, trimming is 5 bases at the V end and 4 bases at the J end, and the number of junction bases without a gene match is 1. The CDR3 measures 13 amino acids from cysteine to phenylalanine. The kept DNA is CDR3 alone, 39 bases in frame from the first base. The collaborating institutions used their own protocols to collect whole blood in K2EDTA tubes. Collaborator samples were shipped for TCRbeta analysis as frozen whole blood, isolated PBMCs, or DNA extracted from either sample type. As regards this clone: The specificity of this receptor is unknown. There are no base qualities to consult, and no much larger clone falls within one base.

This clonotype was obtained from a woman between 70 and 85 years old with active or convalescent COVID-19. The V and J genes are TRBV7-6 and TRBJ2-7; 11 junctional bases match TRBD2. Sequencing input: peripheral blood. The CDR3 protein: CASSRTSGYEQYF. The DNA sequence reads TGTGCCAGCAGCAGGACTAGCGGGTACGAGCAGTACTTC.